What follows are 24 T cell receptor beta chains derived from one specimen sequenced in a study of blood T cells in healthy people across ages. Using a J-beta primer mix together with a sample-barcoded 5' primer, a second PCR was run for roughly 7 to 11 cycles. TCRdb re-called the 5' RACE reads with MiXCR, one entry per CDR3 protein. The table lists 450,000 to 650,000 distinct CDR3 sequences, around 24% of them singletons. These data also formed part of another study, on T cells of mothers and their children.

Sequencing was carried out using blood. The receptor set was obtained from a boy aged 10-17 years in good health.

The chain carries TRBV28 and TRBJ2-2; the match to TRBD2 covers 11 bases. The CDR3 is 16 amino acids. Germline CDR1 MDHEN, CDR2 SYDVKM. The junction had 2 bases not matched to a gene; V was cut back by 4 bases and J by 1 base. In DNA, the CDR3 is TGTGCCAGCAGTTACCTAGCGGGAGGGAACACCGGGGAGCTGTTTTTT. It yields the protein CASSYLAGGNTGELFF. The complete variable domain, with remaining parts taken from reference TRBV28 and TRBJ2-2, reads DVKVTQSSRYLVKRTGEKVFLECVQDMDHENMFWYRQDPGLGLRLIYFSYDVKMKEKGDIPEGYSVSREKKERFSLILESASTNQTSMYLCASSYLAGGNTGELFFGEGSRLTVL.

This clonotype was seen a handful of times. The V and J genes are TRBV27 and TRBJ2-1; tentative D call: TRBD2 (6 bases). Gene TRBJ2-7 matches the end of the DNA better, so the J call may be wrong. This CDR3 has 13 residues. Germline CDR1 is MNHEY and CDR2 is SMNVEV (reference sequence). The CDR3 DNA reads as TGTGCCAGCAGGGACGGGACTTACTACGAGCAGTACTTC. This codes for CASRDGTYYEQYF.

The V and J genes are TRBV7-9 and TRBJ2-7; tentative D call: TRBD1 (6 bases). The V end was cut by 6 bases, the J end by 7 bases, with 19 bases between. The CDR3 totals 14 residues. Germline-derived CDR1 and CDR2 are SEHNR and FQNEAQ (reference sequence). CDR3 in DNA: TGTGCCAGCAGTCATCCGGGACACCTGAATGAGCAGTACTTC. This sequence encodes CASSHPGHLNEQYF.

V and J are TRBV7-2 and TRBJ2-2; the match to TRBD2 covers 10 bases. J gave up 4 bases and V 1 base, and 6 bases lay outside the gene matches. The CDR3 loop spans 17 amino acids. Germline CDR1 reads SGHTA; CDR2 reads FQGNSA. The CDR3 DNA is TGTGCCAGCAGCTTAGTAGCGGGGGGAAGGGGCACCGGGGAGCTGTTTTTT. Translation: CASSLVAGGRGTGELFF.

The chain is built from TRBV7-8 and TRBJ2-5; D ambiguous. CDR1 SGHVS and CDR2 FQNEAQ come from the germline V gene. The V end lost 3 bases, the J end lost 0 bases, and 14 bases lay between the germline ends. The CDR3 runs 16 residues. CDR3 sequence (DNA): TGTGCCAGCAGCTTTCCCGAAGAGAAGAACCAAGAGACCCAGTACTTC. Its translation is CASSFPEEKNQETQYF.

The chain is built from TRBV7-9 and TRBJ1-3, with TRBD1 matching over 11 bases. J lost 7 bases, V lost 2 bases, and 7 bases had no gene match. CDR3 length: 16 residues. Per the germline V gene, CDR1 is SEHNR and CDR2 is FQNEAQ (reference sequence). CDR3: CASSLSGTGGSNTIYF. The CDR3 DNA follows: TGTGCCAGCAGCTTATCGGGGACAGGGGGAAGCAACACCATATATTTT.

This chain connects TRBV20-1 to TRBJ1-2, with D possibly matching TRBD1 (6 bases). From germline, CDR1 is DFQATT and CDR2 SNEGSKA (reference sequence). Trimming took 3 bases from V and 4 from J, leaving 18 bases between them. CDR3 length equals 15 residues. The chain's CDR3 is CSARPYGTQGYGYTF. DNA for the CDR3: TGCAGTGCTAGGCCCTACGGGACACAAGGCTATGGCTACACCTTC.

This clonotype has more than one count but fewer than ten. J is TRBJ1-1 and V is TRBV6-6; 10 positions agree with TRBD1. Germline V gene data show CDR1 as MNHNY and CDR2 as SVGAGI (reference sequence). CDR3 length equals 15 residues. V was pared by 6 bases and J by 1 base, with 5 bases of the junction left unmatched. This CDR3 is CASSPGQGKNTEAFF. The CDR3 DNA reads TGTGCCAGCAGCCCGGGACAGGGGAAGAACACTGAAGCTTTCTTT.

This clonotype was found many times. The chain employs TRBV5-6 and TRBJ2-5; TRBD2 agrees at 11 bases. Germline trimming cut 4 bases from V and 2 bases from J; bases unmatched to any gene: 4. Looked up from germline, CDR1 is SGHDT and CDR2 is YYEEEE. The length of the CDR3 is 15 residues. CDR3 in amino acids: CASSKGLADQETQYF. The CDR3 coding sequence is TGTGCCAGCAGCAAGGGACTAGCGGATCAAGAGACCCAGTACTTC.

The chain uses TRBV28 and TRBJ2-5; D might be TRBD1 (6 bases). The J call may be faulty, since TRBJ2-7 better matches the DNA end. CDR3 size: 13 residues. From germline, CDR1 is MDHEN and CDR2 SYDVKM. The CDR3 DNA reads as TGTGCCATCGGAGCTGGGGGCAGGTACGAGCAGTACTTC. It codes for CAIGAGGRYEQYF.

This chain uses TRBV27 with TRBJ1-1; no firm D call. This CDR3 contains 13 residues. Trimming removed 7 bases from V and 1 base from J, with 10 bases in between. Germline V gene data show CDR1 as MNHEY and CDR2 as SMNVEV (reference sequence). The CDR3, as DNA: TGTGCCAGCACCGGACGGTGGAACACTGAAGCTTTCTTT. This gives the protein CASTGRWNTEAFF.

This clonotype was observed once. The chain has TRBV29-1 and TRBJ2-1; D perhaps matches TRBD1 (6 bases). The ends were cut back, 0 bases at V and 1 base at J, with 10 bases in the middle. CDR1 and CDR2 (germline): SQVTM, ANQGSEA. This CDR3 contains 15 residues. The CDR3, as DNA: TGCAGCGTTGAAGATCTAGGGGGATCCTACAATGAGCAGTTCTTC. Translating gives CSVEDLGGSYNEQFF.

This chain joins TRBV28 and TRBJ2-3, with 11 bases matching TRBD1. The CDR3 totals 17 residues. The junction had 4 bases not matched to a gene; V was cut back by 1 base and J by 1 base. Germline V lookup: CDR1 MDHEN, CDR2 SYDVKM. CDR3 region: CASSLSGTGGRTDTQYF. In DNA form, the CDR3 reads TGTGCCAGCAGTTTATCAGGGACAGGGGGTCGCACAGATACGCAGTATTTT.

V usage is TRBV9 and J usage is TRBJ2-1; 10 bases are shared with TRBD2. The J call may be in error: the DNA end matches TRBJ2-7 better. The germline V gene encodes CDR1 SGDLS and CDR2 YYNGEE. The CDR3 is 15 residues long. The CDR3 loop is CASSDLAGGYYEQYF. The CDR3 DNA sequence: TGTGCCAGCAGCGATTTAGCGGGGGGCTACTACGAGCAGTACTTC.

The chain has TRBV2 and TRBJ2-5, with a tentative D call TRBD1 (5 bases). The ends were cut back, 5 bases at V and 13 bases at J, with 14 bases in the middle. Germline assignment: CDR1 SNHLY and CDR2 FYNNEI. CDR3 length equals 11 residues. As DNA, the CDR3 is TGTGCCAGCAGTCCCACAGGTTCACCGTACTTC. Its translation is CASSPTGSPYF.

The chain carries TRBV20-1 and TRBJ2-7; 11 bases are a match to TRBD2. The germline CDR1 and CDR2 sequences are DFQATT and SNEGSKA (reference sequence). J gave up 0 bases and V 6 bases, and 7 bases lay outside the gene matches. The CDR3 covers 15 residues. In DNA, the CDR3 is TGCAGTGCCCCGCGACTAGCGGGGTTCTCCTACGAGCAGTACTTC. It codes for CSAPRLAGFSYEQYF.

This clonotype was detected only a few times. The V and J genes are TRBV12-3 or TRBV12-4 and TRBJ1-4; no firm D call. V was cut by 3 bases and J by 3 bases, with 8 bases left in between. The CDR3 covers 14 residues. CDR3 DNA sequence: TGTGCCAGCAGTTTGAGGCAGGCTAATGAAAAACTGTTTTTT. It codes for CASSLRQANEKLFF.

The genes are TRBV27 and TRBJ2-2; possibly TRBD1 for D (6 bases). Germline assignment: CDR1 MNHEY and CDR2 SMNVEV (reference sequence). The CDR3 sequence is 14 residues long. The V gene lost 1 base and the J gene lost 4 bases, with 7 bases spanning the gap. The CDR3: CASSLWGLTGELFF. In DNA form, the CDR3 reads TGTGCCAGCAGTTTATGGGGGCTCACCGGGGAGCTGTTTTTT.

The genes are TRBV30 and TRBJ2-3; D ambiguous. The CDR3 has 14 amino acids. Germline assignment: CDR1 GTSNPN and CDR2 SVGIG (reference sequence). V was clipped by 2 bases and J by 0 bases, with 9 bases between them. The CDR3, as DNA: TGTGCCTGGAGTTTGGGCGGCAGCACAGATACGCAGTATTTT. It is translated as CAWSLGGSTDTQYF.

This clonotype was recorded many times. This chain joins TRBV7-9 and TRBJ2-2, with 8 bases identical to TRBD1. The germline CDR1 and CDR2 sequences are SEHNR and FQNEAQ (reference sequence). The CDR3 has 15 residues. Trimming at V came to 4 bases and at J to 1 base, leaving 2 bases not matched to a gene. The CDR3 DNA reads as TGTGCCAGCAGCTCAACAGGGGGGAACACCGGGGAGCTGTTTTTT. Protein product: CASSSTGGNTGELFF.

The table lists this clonotype with a count of one. This chain links TRBV6-1 with TRBJ2-3; 9 bases align to TRBD2. Trimming cost V 4 bases and J 4 bases; bases outside gene matches: 6. Looked up from germline, CDR1 is MNHNS and CDR2 is SASEGT. CDR3 length equals 15 residues. In DNA form, the CDR3 reads TGTGCCAGCAGTGCTATAAGCGGGGGGTCAGATACGCAGTATTTT. Amino acid sequence: CASSAISGGSDTQYF.

The chain couples TRBV20-1 to TRBJ2-5; TRBD2 agrees at 13 bases. V was clipped by 5 bases and J by 1 base; unmatched bases: 7. Per the germline V gene, CDR1 is DFQATT and CDR2 is SNEGSKA (reference sequence). The CDR3 length is 16 residues. The CDR3 loop is CSAPPLAGGLQETQYF. In nucleotides, the CDR3 is TGCAGTGCTCCACCACTAGCGGGAGGGCTCCAAGAGACCCAGTACTTC.

The rearrangement uses TRBV7-2 and TRBJ1-2; 12 nucleotides agree with TRBD1. CDR3 length equals 15 residues. Germline CDR1 and CDR2: SGHTA and FQGNSA. The J segment lost 8 bases and the V segment lost 5 bases, leaving 9 bases of the junction unmatched. CDR3 region: CASSTGTGGARGYTF. Here the CDR3 DNA reads TGTGCCAGCAGCACTGGGACAGGGGGCGCGAGAGGCTACACCTTC.

The CDR3 region is CASSPDISSYEQYF. The CDR3 DNA sequence: TGTGCCAGCAGTCCGGACATCAGCTCCTACGAGCAGTACTTC. This sequence joins TRBV27 and TRBJ2-7, with D perhaps matching TRBD1 (5 bases). Trimming removed 5 bases from V and 0 bases from J, with 11 bases in between. In germline, CDR1 is MNHEY, CDR2 SMNVEV (reference sequence). The CDR3 contains 14 residues.